Following are 17 T cell receptor beta chains from one sample sequenced in a study of Graves' ophthalmopathy and Graves' hyperthyroidism. The authors amplified TCR beta CDR3 regions from RNA transcripts. The first-round RT-PCR employed HTBI primers together with the Qiagen OneStep RT-PCR kit. A multiplex PCR was then performed as the second round. TCRdb recomputed calls from the multiplex PCR reads with MiXCR, one row per CDR3 protein. The sample holds 240,000 or so distinct CDR3 sequences, around 42% seen once. Sequencing was done on a sample of peripheral blood. The source is an adult man with Graves' ophthalmopathy.

The chain employs TRBV20-1 and TRBJ1-5; D might be TRBD1 (5 bases). This CDR3 is 13 amino acids long. Germline loops: CDR1 DFQATT, CDR2 SNEGSKA (reference sequence). V was trimmed by 4 bases and J by 4 bases, leaving 11 bases between them. CDR3 sequence: CSAKFWGNQPQHF. The CDR3 bases are TGCAGTGCTAAATTTTGGGGGAATCAGCCCCAGCATTTT.

Only a few counts were recorded for this clonotype. J is TRBJ1-6 and V is TRBV2; possible D gene TRBD1, 6 bases. The V end lost 4 bases, the J end lost 5 bases, and 12 bases lay between the germline ends. CDR3 length equals 15 residues. The germline CDR1 and CDR2 sequences are SNHLY and FYNNEI. This chain's CDR3 is CASSAWQGNNSPLHF. For the CDR3, the DNA is TGTGCCAGCAGTGCTTGGCAGGGGAATAATTCACCCCTCCACTTT.

This chain links TRBV6-6 with TRBJ2-5; the D is unclear. CDR1 is MNHNY, CDR2 SVGAGI, per germline (reference sequence). V dropped 6 bases and J dropped 2 bases, with 10 bases sitting between them. The CDR3 runs 13 residues. CDR3 in amino acids: CASSPPAQETQYF. The CDR3 coding sequence is TGTGCCAGCAGCCCCCCCGCACAAGAGACCCAGTACTTC.

The V and J genes are TRBV4-1 and TRBJ2-5; TRBD1 agrees at 12 bases. V lost 2 bases and J lost 6; bases outside the gene matches: 7. This CDR3 comprises 16 residues. Germline values: CDR1 MGHRA, CDR2 YSYEKL. CDR3 amino acids: CASSQLGTGGAQTQYF. Written as DNA, the CDR3 is TGCGCCAGCAGCCAACTTGGGACAGGGGGCGCCCAGACCCAGTACTTC.

This chain uses TRBV9 with TRBJ1-2, with D possibly TRBD1 on 5 matching bases. Germline assignment: CDR1 SGDLS and CDR2 YYNGEE. Trimming left V 0 bases short and J 5 bases short, with 14 bases between. The CDR3 spans 15 residues. CDR3 bases: TGTGCCAGCAGCGTAGGGGGACCCGGCGGGTATGGCTACACCTTC. Translated, it gives CASSVGGPGGYGYTF.

This clonotype was seen a few times. The germline gene is not matched at one end of the junction; a read error may be the cause. This chain joins TRBV28 and TRBJ1-6, with a tentative D call TRBD1 (6 bases). CDR1 and CDR2 from the germline V gene are MDHEN and SYDVKM. The CDR3 totals 14 residues. The CDR3: CASSSGTIFSTLHF. The CDR3 region has the DNA TGTGCCAGCAGTTCCGGGACAATCTTTTCAACCCTCCACTTT.

This CDR3 reads CSARSSGQGGQETQYF. For the CDR3, the DNA is TGCAGTGCAAGGTCGTCGGGACAGGGGGGACAAGAGACCCAGTACTTC. The V and J genes are TRBV20-1 and TRBJ2-5; TRBD1 agrees at 11 bases. The CDR3 is 16 amino acids. The germline V gene encodes CDR1 DFQATT and CDR2 SNEGSKA (reference sequence). Trimming cost V 6 bases and J 2 bases; bases outside gene matches: 11.

This clonotype was observed many times. The DNA for the CDR3 is TGTGCCAGCAAGGAAGGCGGGGCTGAAGCTTTCTTT. This codes for CASKEGGAEAFF. The genes are TRBV6-5 and TRBJ1-1; D uncertain. Germline V gives CDR1 MNHEY, CDR2 SVGAGI. CDR3 length equals 12 residues. Trimming stripped 7 bases from V and 6 bases from J, with 12 bases between.

The sample holds a few counts of this clonotype. The genes are TRBV7-3 and TRBJ2-7; the match to TRBD1 covers 7 bases. J was trimmed by 5 bases and V by 5 bases; bases with no gene match: 6. CDR3 size: 13 residues. Germline V lookup: CDR1 SGHTA, CDR2 FQGTGA. The CDR3 DNA follows: TGTGCCAGCAGCACATACAGGGGCCACGAGCAGTACTTC. Residues: CASSTYRGHEQYF.

In this sample, this clonotype turned up a few times. V usage is TRBV4-1 and J usage is TRBJ2-7; TRBD1 aligns across 9 bases. The CDR3 is 16 residues long. Germline CDR1 MGHRA, CDR2 YSYEKL. After removal of 3 bases from V and 4 bases from J, the junction contained 10 bases not matched to a gene. The CDR3 DNA is TGCGCCAGCAGCCAGGAATACCCGGGACAGGGATACGAGCAGTACTTC. It encodes CASSQEYPGQGYEQYF.

This rearrangement joins TRBV10-3 to TRBJ1-3; 9 nucleotides agree with TRBD1. CDR1 is ENHRY, CDR2 SYGVKD, per germline. V trimming: 3 bases; J trimming: 2 bases; junction bases outside the gene matches: 5. The CDR3 is 16 amino acids. This CDR3 is CAISEPYRGPGNTIYF. CDR3 bases: TGTGCCATCAGTGAACCGTACAGGGGGCCTGGAAACACCATATATTTT.

The chain links TRBV12-3 or TRBV12-4 to TRBJ1-2; 9 bases agree with TRBD1. V dropped 6 bases and J dropped 13; count of bases not matched to a gene: 12. The CDR3 spans 13 residues. Here the CDR3 DNA reads TGTGCCAGCAGCCCCCGGGACAGGGCTACCGGCACCTTC. The encoded protein is CASSPRDRATGTF.

A word on this clonotype: A read error may explain this, as a much larger clone is one base away. The genes are TRBV6-4 and TRBJ1-2; 9 bases match TRBD1. V shed 0 bases, J shed 7 bases, and the junction held 0 bases outside the gene matches. The CDR3 spans 13 residues. Germline CDR1 MRHNA, CDR2 SNTAGT. CDR3 bases: TGTGCCAGCAGTGACTCGACAGGGGGTGGCTACACCTTC. Translated: CASSDSTGGGYTF.

The chain links TRBV6-6 to TRBJ2-2; a possible D gene is TRBD2 (6 bases). This CDR3 comprises 16 residues. Trimming removed 7 bases from V and 7 bases from J, with 22 bases in between. CDR1 MNHNY and CDR2 SVGAGI come from the germline V gene (reference sequence). CDR3: CASTHRRGASGGELFF. The DNA of the CDR3 is TGTGCCAGCACCCATAGGAGGGGAGCGTCAGGCGGGGAGCTGTTTTTT.

Only a few counts were recorded for this clonotype. The chain employs TRBV7-8 and TRBJ2-7; D is possibly TRBD1 (6 bases). CDR1 and CDR2 from the germline V gene are SGHVS and FQNEAQ. Trimming took 5 bases from V and 1 from J, leaving 15 bases between them. This CDR3 comprises 15 residues. The CDR3 DNA follows: TGTGCCAGCAGCACACCGGACAGCCTTTCCTACGAGCAGTACTTC. It is translated as CASSTPDSLSYEQYF.

V and J are TRBV5-1 and TRBJ1-4; 12 bases agree with TRBD1. This CDR3 has 15 amino acids. Germline V gives CDR1 SGHRS, CDR2 YFSETQ. V lost 4 bases to trimming and J lost 7 bases; unmatched junction nucleotides: 5. CDR3 nucleotides: TGCGCCAGCAGCATGGGGACAGGGGGCTTTGAAAAACTGTTTTTT. Translation: CASSMGTGGFEKLFF.

V usage is TRBV4-2 and J usage is TRBJ2-7; TRBD1 matches at 7 bases. The CDR3 extends over 14 amino acids. The germline gives CDR1 LGHNA, CDR2 YNFKEQ. The J segment lost 5 bases and the V segment lost 5 bases, leaving 9 bases of the junction unmatched. CDR3: CASSLANRGHEQYF. The CDR3 DNA sequence: TGTGCCAGCAGCTTAGCAAACAGGGGACACGAGCAGTACTTC.